Listed here are 23 T cell receptor beta chains from one sample, sequenced in a study of T-cell memory formation after mild COVID-19. Each CDR3 protein gets one entry after TCRdb re-called the 5' RACE reads with MiXCR. The table has about 420,000 distinct CDR3 sequences, more than 20% seen once. Material for sequencing was PBMCs or a T cell subset sorted from them (not recorded which). All receptors derive from an adult woman who had mild COVID-19 (a few samples of this study predate the infection). Cell type and time point are not known.

The chain carries TRBV12-3 or TRBV12-4 and TRBJ2-7; tentative D call: TRBD1 (5 bases). Trimming removed 5 bases at V and 2 bases at J, with 19 bases between. The CDR3 spans 16 residues. The chain's CDR3 is CASSPPGRGFTYEQYF. For the CDR3, the DNA is TGTGCCAGCAGTCCCCCCGGAAGGGGATTTACCTACGAGCAGTACTTC.

The chain recombines TRBV2 with TRBJ1-1; no clear D gene. This CDR3 spans 13 amino acids. Between the trimmed V and J ends, which lost 4 bases and 1 base, there was a span of 7 bases. In germline, CDR1 is SNHLY, CDR2 FYNNEI. CDR3 amino acids: CASSASGNTEAFF. CDR3 coding DNA: TGTGCCAGCAGTGCCTCAGGGAACACTGAAGCTTTCTTT.

The chain couples TRBV3-1 to TRBJ1-5; D is unclear. V lost 1 base to trimming and J lost 6 bases, with 10 bases between them. Germline V gives CDR1 LGHDT, CDR2 YNNKEL (reference sequence). The CDR3 runs to 14 residues. The CDR3 DNA is TGTGCCAGCAGCCAAGCTGGGTATAGTCAGCCCCAGCATTTT. Protein: CASSQAGYSQPQHF.

The V and J genes are TRBV5-1 and TRBJ1-2; D is ambiguous. V lost 0 bases to trimming and J lost 3 bases, with 9 bases between them. CDR3 length equals 14 residues. Germline V lookup: CDR1 SGHRS, CDR2 YFSETQ. The CDR3 DNA reads TGCGCCAGCAGCTTGGATCCAGGCCACTATGGCTACACCTTC. This codes for CASSLDPGHYGYTF.

This clonotype has a count of ten or more. This sequence joins TRBV5-6 and TRBJ2-3; D unresolved. Per germline, CDR1 SGHDT and CDR2 YYEEEE. Trimming removed 4 bases at V and 0 bases at J, with 15 bases between. This CDR3 is 16 amino acids long. The CDR3 protein is CASSPGPGASTDTQYF. The CDR3, as DNA: TGTGCCAGCAGCCCCGGCCCAGGAGCTAGCACAGATACGCAGTATTTT.

The chain couples TRBV2 to TRBJ2-5, with D tentatively TRBD2 (5 bases). This CDR3 is built from 13 residues. V lost 7 bases, J lost 5 bases, and 14 bases lay in between. Germline assignment: CDR1 SNHLY and CDR2 FYNNEI. The CDR3 is CASKEERWETQYF. In nucleotides, the CDR3 is TGTGCCAGCAAGGAGGAGAGGTGGGAGACCCAGTACTTC. Full variable domain (outside the CDR3, taken from reference TRBV2 and TRBJ2-5): EPEVTQTPSHQVTQMGQEVILRCVPISNHLYFYWYRQILGQKVEFLVSFYNNEISEKSEIFDDQFSVERPDGSNFTLKIRSTKLEDSAMYFCASKEERWETQYFGPGTRLLVL.

The chain links TRBV6-5 to TRBJ2-3; 8 nucleotides line up with TRBD1. CDR3 length: 15 amino acids. V lost 5 bases, J lost 2 bases, and 6 bases stayed unmatched. Germline V lookup: CDR1 MNHEY, CDR2 SVGAGI. This chain's CDR3 is CASSPLGQVTDTQYF. The DNA for the CDR3 is TGTGCCAGCAGTCCCCTGGGACAGGTCACAGATACGCAGTATTTT.

The chain is built from TRBV27 and TRBJ2-2; 7 nucleotides match TRBD1. Germline CDR1 reads MNHEY; CDR2 reads SMNVEV (reference sequence). With V trimmed by 3 bases and J by 6 bases, 4 bases remained unmatched. The CDR3 runs 14 residues. The CDR3: CASSFQGVSGELFF. In nucleotides, the CDR3 is TGTGCCAGCAGTTTCCAGGGGGTTTCCGGGGAGCTGTTTTTT.

The chain employs TRBV5-4 and TRBJ2-5, with D tentatively TRBD2 (6 bases). The CDR3 length is 12 residues. Germline V lookup: CDR1 SGHNT, CDR2 YYREEE (reference sequence). V was shortened by 5 bases and J by 9 bases, with 14 bases between the two germline ends. The CDR3 DNA reads TGTGCCAGCAGGAGGGGCGGCGGGGCCCAGTACTTC. This codes for CASRRGGGAQYF.

This clonotype showed up just a few times. The chain is built from TRBV6-5 and TRBJ1-2, with D perhaps matching TRBD1 (5 bases). The V end was cut by 6 bases, the J end by 6 bases, with 14 bases between. Per the germline V gene, CDR1 is MNHEY and CDR2 is SVGAGI. CDR3 length: 13 residues. The CDR3 reads CASRKGQANGYTF. The CDR3 nucleotides are TGTGCCAGCAGAAAGGGGCAGGCCAATGGCTACACCTTC.

This clonotype occurred a few times. The V call is TRBV10-3, the J call TRBJ2-5; perhaps TRBD2 as D (6 bases). Germline values: CDR1 ENHRY, CDR2 SYGVKD. The V gene lost 4 bases and the J gene lost 7 bases, with 22 bases spanning the gap. This CDR3 contains 16 residues. The CDR3 sequence is CAISAGQGVGGMTQYF. CDR3 DNA: TGTGCCATCAGTGCCGGGCAGGGCGTAGGAGGGATGACCCAGTACTTC.

The chain employs TRBV24-1 and TRBJ2-7, with D possibly matching TRBD1 (5 bases). The V end lost 3 bases, the J end lost 0 bases, and 8 bases lay between the germline ends. CDR3 length equals 14 residues. Germline assignment: CDR1 KGHDR and CDR2 SFDVKD. The CDR3 sequence is CATSDGHDSYEQYF. The CDR3 coding sequence is TGTGCCACCAGTGATGGACACGACTCCTACGAGCAGTACTTC.

There are a few counts of this clonotype. The genes are TRBV2 and TRBJ1-4; D is uncertain. Trimming cost V 2 bases and J 12 bases, with 13 bases left between them. Germline CDR1 reads SNHLY; CDR2 reads FYNNEI. This CDR3 region has 13 residues. As DNA, the CDR3 is TGTGCCAGCAGTGAACACACCGATGGGGAACTGTTTTTT. Residues: CASSEHTDGELFF.

This sequence joins TRBV18 and TRBJ2-1; 10 positions agree with TRBD1. Germline CDR1 KGHSH, CDR2 LQKENI. The CDR3 spans 15 residues. The trim removed 5 bases at V and 5 bases at J, leaving 6 bases unmatched. The chain's CDR3 is CASSTTGGPNNEQFF. CDR3 nucleotide sequence: TGTGCCAGCTCAACGACAGGGGGCCCCAACAATGAGCAGTTCTTC.

A single count supports this clonotype. The chain joins TRBV12-3 or TRBV12-4 to TRBJ1-1, with D perhaps TRBD1 (6 bases). This CDR3 has 14 residues. Trimming pared 7 bases from V and 4 bases from J, leaving 16 bases between. For the CDR3, the DNA is TGTGCCAGCAAAAACAGGGCTGTGGGCACTGAAGCTTTCTTT. Amino acids: CASKNRAVGTEAFF.

This clonotype was counted a few times. V usage is TRBV25-1 and J usage is TRBJ2-7, with 7 bases lining up with TRBD1. After removal of 10 bases from V and 1 base from J, the junction contained 7 bases not matched to a gene. The CDR3 spans 13 residues. Germline V CDR1 and CDR2: MGHDK, SYGVNS. The CDR3 loop is CATYGTASYEQYF. In DNA form, the CDR3 reads TGTGCCACCTACGGGACAGCATCCTACGAGCAGTACTTC.

The rearrangement joins TRBV7-2 to TRBJ2-5; a possible D gene is TRBD2 (6 bases). Germline-derived CDR1 and CDR2 are SGHTA and FQGNSA. V lost 5 bases, J lost 1 base, and 11 bases lay in between. CDR3 length: 14 amino acids. The CDR3 nucleotides read TGTGCCAGCAGCCCGCTAGCGACCCAAGAGACCCAGTACTTC. Translated: CASSPLATQETQYF.

This clonotype was seen a handful of times. The chain joins TRBV5-1 to TRBJ2-1; D call uncertain. Germline loops: CDR1 SGHRS, CDR2 YFSETQ. The CDR3 totals 12 residues. Deletions cut 0 bases from V and 8 bases from J, with 6 bases between. DNA for the CDR3: TGCGCCAGCAGCTTGGCAGAGGATGAGCAGTTCTTC. Translation gives CASSLAEDEQFF.

The chain is built from TRBV3-1 and TRBJ1-1; D gene unclear. The germline CDR1 and CDR2 sequences are LGHDT and YNNKEL (reference sequence). The CDR3 is 13 amino acids. Deletions cut 2 bases from V and 1 base from J, with 5 bases between. The CDR3 protein is CASSQLGNTEAFF. CDR3 sequence (DNA): TGTGCCAGCAGCCAACTGGGGAACACTGAAGCTTTCTTT.

This clonotype turned up a few times. V usage is TRBV7-9 and J usage is TRBJ2-1; 9 bases agree with TRBD2. Trimming at V came to 7 bases and at J to 3 bases, leaving 13 bases not matched to a gene. This CDR3 region has 17 residues. The germline V gene encodes CDR1 SEHNR and CDR2 FQNEAQ (reference sequence). The CDR3 DNA sequence: TGTGCCAGCACCCTCCGGGTCGCTAGCGGGATCTACAATGAGCAGTTCTTC. The encoded protein is CASTLRVASGIYNEQFF.

There are a few counts of this clonotype. V is TRBV7-3 and J is TRBJ2-2; 9 bases are shared with TRBD2. The CDR3 has 20 residues. The germline V gene has CDR1 SGHTA and CDR2 FQGTGA. V was clipped by 4 bases and J by 6 bases; unmatched bases: 21. CDR3 DNA sequence: TGTGCCAGCAGCTCCCCCTCCTCGATACTAGCGGGCCCTCTTGCCGGGGAGCTGTTTTTT. Translating it yields CASSSPSSILAGPLAGELFF.

This clonotype has at least ten counts. CDR3 sequence (DNA): TGTGCCAGCTCACCGGGACTAGCGGGACGCAATGAGCAGTTCTTC. It codes for CASSPGLAGRNEQFF. V is TRBV18 and J is TRBJ2-1, with TRBD2 matching over 13 bases. Germline V gene sequence: CDR1 KGHSH, CDR2 LQKENI. The ends lost 3 bases at V and 6 bases at J; junction bases unmatched: 2. The CDR3 consists of 15 residues.

The chain combines TRBV9 with TRBJ2-1, with no clear D. The CDR3 spans 12 residues. Germline V CDR1 and CDR2: SGDLS, YYNGEE. Between the trimmed V and J ends, which lost 2 bases and 6 bases, there was a span of 6 bases. CDR3 DNA sequence: TGTGCCAGCAGCGTTCCTACCAATGAGCAGTTCTTC. This codes for CASSVPTNEQFF.